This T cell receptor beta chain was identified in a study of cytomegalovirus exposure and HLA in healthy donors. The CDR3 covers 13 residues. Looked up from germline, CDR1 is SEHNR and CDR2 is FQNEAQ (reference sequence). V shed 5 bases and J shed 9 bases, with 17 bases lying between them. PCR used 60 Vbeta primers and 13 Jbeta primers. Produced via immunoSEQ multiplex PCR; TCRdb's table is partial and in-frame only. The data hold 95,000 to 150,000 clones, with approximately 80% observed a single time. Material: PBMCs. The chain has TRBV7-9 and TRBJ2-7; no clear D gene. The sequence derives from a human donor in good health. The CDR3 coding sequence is TGTGCCAGCAGCACAGAAGGTCACTTCGGGCAGTACTTC. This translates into CASSTEGHFGQYF. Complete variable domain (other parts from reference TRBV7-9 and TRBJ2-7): DTGVSQNPRHKITKRGQNVTFRCDPISEHNRLYWYRQTLGQGPEFLTYFQNEAQLEKSRLLSDRFSAERPKGSFSTLEIQRTEQGDSAMYLCASSTEGHFGQYFGPGTRLTVT.